Below, 20 T cell receptor beta chains from the same sample are listed, as sequenced in a study of blood T cell repertoires in COVID-19 (TCRdb year 2020). Library construction relied on the immunoSEQ multiplex PCR assay. Sourced from immuneACCESS, this table was stored by TCRdb with only in-frame sequences that have V and J called. A share of the clones is absent; for the studies checked, an unresolved V gene accounts for under half, and the remainder has no known explanation. Recorded for this sample are tens of thousands of clones; roughly 83% of them occurred a single time. The top ten clones comprise around 38% of the sample. The sequenced sample was peripheral blood. Receptor source: a man of 80 years or more with acute or convalescent COVID-19.

The chain uses TRBV2 and TRBJ2-3, with D maybe TRBD2 (6 bases). The V and J ends lost 4 bases and 12 bases respectively, with 14 bases between them. This CDR3 is built from 12 residues. Germline CDR1 SNHLY, CDR2 FYNNEI. The CDR3 here is CASSAGGGLQYF. CDR3 coding DNA: TGTGCCAGCAGTGCAGGCGGAGGGCTCCAGTATTTT.

The V and J genes are TRBV7-9 and TRBJ2-7, with TRBD2 matching 7 bases. This CDR3 has 14 residues. Trimming cost V 5 bases and J 6 bases; bases outside gene matches: 10. The V gene's germline CDR1 is SEHNR and CDR2 FQNEAQ (reference sequence). The CDR3 sequence: CASSRPGGFGEQYF. CDR3 nucleotides: TGTGCCAGCAGCCGCCCGGGAGGCTTCGGCGAGCAGTACTTC. The variable domain in full, completed from reference TRBV7-9 and TRBJ2-7, reads DTGVSQNPRHKITKRGQNVTFRCDPISEHNRLYWYRQTLGQGPEFLTYFQNEAQLEKSRLLSDRFSAERPKGSFSTLEIQRTEQGDSAMYLCASSRPGGFGEQYFGPGTRLTVT.

DNA for the CDR3: TGCGCCAGCAGCCAAGCCTCTAGCCTCTTAGACACCGGGGAGCTGTTTTTT. Encoded protein: CASSQASSLLDTGELFF. The rearrangement links TRBV4-1 to TRBJ2-2, with TRBD2 as a possible D gene (5 bases). Trimming stripped 1 base from V and 3 bases from J, with 15 bases between. This CDR3 is 17 amino acids long. Germline V gene lookup returns CDR1 MGHRA and CDR2 YSYEKL.

The V gene is TRBV2, the J gene TRBJ2-1, with 13 bases that match TRBD2. J was trimmed by 15 bases and V by 6 bases; bases with no gene match: 11. Germline V gene data show CDR1 as SNHLY and CDR2 as FYNNEI. The CDR3 length is 14 residues. In DNA, the CDR3 is TGTGCCAGCAGAAGACTAGCGGGGGGAGACGTTTTGTTCTTC. Protein: CASRRLAGGDVLFF.

The chain couples TRBV7-9 to TRBJ1-2, with D unclear. V was trimmed by 1 base and J by 8 bases, leaving 11 bases between them. The CDR3 is 13 residues long. CDR1 is SEHNR and CDR2 is FQNEAQ in the germline V gene (reference sequence). CDR3 in DNA: TGTGCCAGCAGCTTAGACGGGGTTAGGGGCTACACCTTC. This encodes CASSLDGVRGYTF.

The genes are TRBV7-2 and TRBJ1-2, with D unresolved. Trimming took off 1 base at V and 4 bases at J, with 10 bases between the two ends. The CDR3 has 14 amino acids. The germline CDR1 and CDR2 sequences are SGHTA and FQGNSA. The CDR3 DNA sequence: TGTGCCAGCAGCTTAGACATCCTTGCCTATGGCTACACCTTC. This gives the protein CASSLDILAYGYTF. Supplemented by reference TRBV7-2 and TRBJ1-2, the full variable domain reads GAGVSQSPSNKVTEKGKDVELRCDPISGHTALYWYRQSLGQGLEFLIYFQGNSAPDKSGLPSDRFSAERTGGSVSTLTIQRTQQEDSAVYLCASSLDILAYGYTFGSGTRLTVV.

The rearrangement links TRBV7-9 to TRBJ2-3; weak D call: TRBD1 (6 bases). The germline CDR1 and CDR2 sequences are SEHNR and FQNEAQ (reference sequence). This CDR3 has 14 amino acids. The V end lost 4 bases, the J end lost 4 bases, and 12 bases lay between the germline ends. The chain's CDR3 is CASSSTGTSDTQYF. In DNA form, the CDR3 reads TGTGCCAGCAGCTCTACAGGGACCTCAGATACGCAGTATTTT.

V is TRBV4-3 and J is TRBJ2-7; TRBD2 agrees at 12 bases. The V segment lost 1 base and the J segment 2 bases; nucleotides outside the gene matches: 3. Per germline, CDR1 LGHNA and CDR2 YSLEER. This CDR3 comprises 16 residues. CDR3 protein: CASSQGLAGVAYEQYF. In nucleotides, the CDR3 is TGCGCCAGCAGCCAAGGACTAGCGGGAGTCGCCTACGAGCAGTACTTC.

This rearrangement joins TRBV7-2 to TRBJ2-7; TRBD2 agrees at 12 bases. Germline assignment: CDR1 SGHTA and CDR2 FQGNSA. Germline trimming cut 0 bases from V and 1 base from J; bases unmatched to any gene: 1. The CDR3 totals 16 residues. CDR3 coding DNA: TGTGCCAGCAGCTTAGCAGGGACTAGCGGGTCCTACGAGCAGTACTTC. Translating gives CASSLAGTSGSYEQYF. Full variable domain (missing parts from reference TRBV7-2 and TRBJ2-7): GAGVSQSPSNKVTEKGKDVELRCDPISGHTALYWYRQSLGQGLEFLIYFQGNSAPDKSGLPSDRFSAERTGGSVSTLTIQRTQQEDSAVYLCASSLAGTSGSYEQYFGPGTRLTVT.

This chain links TRBV5-1 with TRBJ2-7, with 9 bases aligning to TRBD1. CDR3 size: 13 residues. Germline lookup yields CDR1 SGHRS and CDR2 YFSETQ. Germline trimming cut 3 bases from V and 7 bases from J; bases unmatched to any gene: 5. The CDR3 reads CASSWGTGYEQYF. The CDR3 DNA reads as TGCGCCAGCAGCTGGGGGACAGGGTATGAGCAGTACTTC.

The gene calls are TRBV5-1 and TRBJ2-3, with 9 bases matching TRBD2. Germline lookup yields CDR1 SGHRS and CDR2 YFSETQ. There are 17 residues in the CDR3. The junction had 9 bases not matched to a gene; V was cut back by 0 bases and J by 4 bases. The CDR3 bases are TGCGCCAGCAGCTTGGCATTTGGCGGGAGGGCCCCAGATACGCAGTATTTT. It translates to CASSLAFGGRAPDTQYF.

The CDR3 sequence: CASGPSGTSTDTQYF. The CDR3 DNA reads as TGTGCTAGTGGCCCTAGCGGGACCAGCACAGATACGCAGTATTTT. The gene calls are TRBV12-5 and TRBJ2-3; 9 bases agree with TRBD2. Unmatched junction bases numbered 4, after V lost 6 bases and J lost 0 bases. Germline CDR1 and CDR2: LGHNT and FRNRAP. CDR3 size: 15 residues.

Of note for this clone: Other DNA sequences from this sample encode an identical CDR3 as well. The J gene is TRBJ2-3, the V gene TRBV5-1; D call uncertain. The ends were cut back, 0 bases at V and 3 bases at J, with 5 bases in the middle. CDR1 and CDR2 from the germline V gene are SGHRS and YFSETQ. The length of the CDR3 is 13 residues. The CDR3 region has the DNA TGCGCCAGCAGCTTGGCAGGTACAGATACGCAGTATTTT. As protein: CASSLAGTDTQYF.

This sequence joins TRBV9 and TRBJ2-7; maybe TRBD1 (5 bases). The germline CDR1 and CDR2 sequences are SGDLS and YYNGEE. Trimming left V 0 bases short and J 0 bases short, with 10 bases between. This CDR3 has 15 amino acids. CDR3: CASSVGQKSSYEQYF. The DNA for the CDR3 is TGTGCCAGCAGCGTAGGACAGAAGAGCTCCTACGAGCAGTACTTC.

The V and J genes are TRBV19 and TRBJ2-6; D unclear. The CDR3 has 15 amino acids. Germline values: CDR1 LNHDA, CDR2 SQIVND (reference sequence). Trimming removed 5 bases from V and 4 bases from J, with 12 bases in between. The CDR3 coding sequence is TGTGCCAGTAGTCTAACAGATGCCGGGGCCAACGTCCTGACTTTC. Protein sequence: CASSLTDAGANVLTF.

This chain joins TRBV5-4 and TRBJ2-3; tentative D call: TRBD1 (7 bases). The CDR3 has 16 residues. Trimming took off 0 bases at V and 4 bases at J, with 15 bases between the two ends. CDR1 is SGHNT, CDR2 YYREEE, per germline (reference sequence). The CDR3 region has the DNA TGTGCCAGCAGCTTGGGTGGGGCCAGGGGGGCAGATACGCAGTATTTT. It encodes CASSLGGARGADTQYF.

The rearrangement joins TRBV19 to TRBJ1-5; D unresolved. Germline V CDR1 and CDR2: LNHDA, SQIVND (reference sequence). Between the trimmed V and J ends, which lost 6 bases and 0 bases, there was a span of 15 bases. This CDR3 comprises 16 residues. Written as DNA, the CDR3 is TGTGCCAGTAGCTGGCAGGCCTCCTATAGCAATCAGCCCCAGCATTTT. Translated: CASSWQASYSNQPQHF.

The chain is built from TRBV30 and TRBJ2-3; TRBD2 agrees at 10 bases. The CDR3 has 16 amino acids. Germline assignment: CDR1 GTSNPN and CDR2 SVGIG (reference sequence). V was pared by 5 bases and J by 6 bases, with 14 bases of the junction left unmatched. CDR3 nucleotides: TGTGCCTGGGCGGATTTGCTAGCGGGGGTAAAGGATACGCAGTATTTT. Its translation: CAWADLLAGVKDTQYF.

The table lists this clone with a few counts. The CDR3, as DNA: TGTGCCAGCAGCTTCCAGGCGTCGAACACTGAAGCTTTCTTT. It translates to CASSFQASNTEAFF. This chain links TRBV7-2 with TRBJ1-1; D remains ambiguous. Trimming cost V 3 bases and J 1 base, with 9 bases left between them. Germline CDR1 reads SGHTA; CDR2 reads FQGNSA. The CDR3 length is 14 residues.

The chain employs TRBV29-1 and TRBJ2-3; tentatively, D is TRBD1 (6 bases). In germline, CDR1 is SQVTM, CDR2 ANQGSEA. Trimming took off 4 bases at V and 6 bases at J, with 14 bases between the two ends. The CDR3 covers 13 residues. CDR3 sequence: CSVGTGSVDTQYF. Here the CDR3 DNA reads TGCAGCGTTGGCACAGGGAGTGTCGATACGCAGTATTTT.